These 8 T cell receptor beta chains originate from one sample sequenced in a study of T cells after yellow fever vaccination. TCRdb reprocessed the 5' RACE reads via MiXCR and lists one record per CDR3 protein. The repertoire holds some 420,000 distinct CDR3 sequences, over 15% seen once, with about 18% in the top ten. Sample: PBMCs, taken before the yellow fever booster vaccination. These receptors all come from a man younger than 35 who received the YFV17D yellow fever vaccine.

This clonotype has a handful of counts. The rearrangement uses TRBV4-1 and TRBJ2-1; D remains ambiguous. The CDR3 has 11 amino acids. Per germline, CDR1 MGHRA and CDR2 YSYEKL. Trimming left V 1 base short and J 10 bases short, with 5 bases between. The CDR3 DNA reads TGCGCCAGCAGCCAAGTCGGGGAGCAGTTCTTC. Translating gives CASSQVGEQFF.

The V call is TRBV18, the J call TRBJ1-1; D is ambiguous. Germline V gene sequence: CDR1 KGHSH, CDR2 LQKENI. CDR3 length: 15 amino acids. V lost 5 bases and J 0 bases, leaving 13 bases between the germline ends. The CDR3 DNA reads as TGTGCCAGCTCAAATGAGGGAATCGTGAACACTGAAGCTTTCTTT. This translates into CASSNEGIVNTEAFF. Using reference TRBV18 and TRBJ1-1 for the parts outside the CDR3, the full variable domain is NAGVMQNPRHLVRRRGQEARLRCSPMKGHSHVYWYRQLPEEGLKFMVYLQKENIIDESGMPKERFSAEFPKEGPSILRIQQVVRGDSAAYFCASSNEGIVNTEAFFGQGTRLTVV.

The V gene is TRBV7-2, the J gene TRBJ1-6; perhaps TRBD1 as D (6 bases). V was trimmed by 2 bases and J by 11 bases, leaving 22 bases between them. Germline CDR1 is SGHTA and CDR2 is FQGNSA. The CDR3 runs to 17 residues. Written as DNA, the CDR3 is TGTGCCAGCAGCTTAAGTGTCGGCTGGGGGGCGCCTCCACCCCTCCACTTT. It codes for CASSLSVGWGAPPPLHF.

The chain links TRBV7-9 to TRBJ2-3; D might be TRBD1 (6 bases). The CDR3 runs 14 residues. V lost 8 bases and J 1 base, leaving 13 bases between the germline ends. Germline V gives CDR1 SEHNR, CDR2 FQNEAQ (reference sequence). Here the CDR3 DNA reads TGTGCCAGCGCCGGGACAAGACGCACAGATACGCAGTATTTT. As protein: CASAGTRRTDTQYF.

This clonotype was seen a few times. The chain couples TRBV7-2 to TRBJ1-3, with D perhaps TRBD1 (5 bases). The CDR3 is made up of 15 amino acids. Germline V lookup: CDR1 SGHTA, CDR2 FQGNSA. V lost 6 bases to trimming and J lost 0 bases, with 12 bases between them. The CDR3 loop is CASSLQASSGNTIYF. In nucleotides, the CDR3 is TGTGCCAGCAGTCTACAGGCGTCCTCTGGAAACACCATATATTTT.

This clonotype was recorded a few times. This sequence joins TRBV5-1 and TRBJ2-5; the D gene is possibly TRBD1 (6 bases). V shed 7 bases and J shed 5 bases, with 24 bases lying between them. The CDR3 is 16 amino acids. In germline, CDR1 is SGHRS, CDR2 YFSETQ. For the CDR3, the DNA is TGCGCCAGCTCCTCAAGGGCCTCAGGGGCTGGTGAGACCCAGTACTTC. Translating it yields CASSSRASGAGETQYF. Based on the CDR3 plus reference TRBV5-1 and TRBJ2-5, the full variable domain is KAGVTQTPRYLIKTRGQQVTLSCSPISGHRSVSWYQQTPGQGLQFLFEYFSETQRNKGNFPGRFSGRQFSNSRSEMNVSTLELGDSALYLCASSSRASGAGETQYFGPGTRLLVL.

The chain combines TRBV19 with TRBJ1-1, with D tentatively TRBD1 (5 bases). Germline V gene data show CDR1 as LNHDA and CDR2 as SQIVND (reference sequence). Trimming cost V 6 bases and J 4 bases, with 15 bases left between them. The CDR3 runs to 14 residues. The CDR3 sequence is CASRKNPGTTEAFF. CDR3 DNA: TGTGCCAGTAGAAAAAACCCCGGGACCACTGAAGCTTTCTTT. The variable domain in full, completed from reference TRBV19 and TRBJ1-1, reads DGGITQSPKYLFRKEGQNVTLSCEQNLNHDAMYWYRQDPGQGLRLIYYSQIVNDFQKGDIAEGYSVSREKKESFPLTVTSAQKNPTAFYLCASRKNPGTTEAFFGQGTRLTVV.

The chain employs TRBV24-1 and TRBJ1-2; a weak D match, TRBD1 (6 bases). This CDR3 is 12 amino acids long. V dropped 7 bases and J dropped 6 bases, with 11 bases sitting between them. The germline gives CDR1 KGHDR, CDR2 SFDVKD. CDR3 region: CATSLQGNGYTF. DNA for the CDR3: TGTGCCACCAGCTTGCAGGGGAATGGCTACACCTTC.